These 29 T cell receptor beta chains were sequenced from one sample in a study of T-cell memory formation after mild COVID-19. TCRdb re-called the 5' RACE reads with MiXCR, one entry per CDR3 protein. Found here are 310,000 or so distinct CDR3 sequences, approximately 16% of them singletons; the top ten hold roughly 22%. The sequenced sample was PBMCs or a T cell subset sorted from them (not recorded which). All receptors derive from a man aged 18 to 29 who had mild COVID-19 (a few samples of this study predate the infection). Cell type and time point are not known.

This clonotype was counted a few times. The rearrangement links TRBV15 to TRBJ2-1, with D unclear. The CDR3 has 17 residues. Looked up from germline, CDR1 is LNHNV and CDR2 is YYDKDF (reference sequence). Trimming shortened V by 0 bases and J by 1 base, and 13 bases separated the two germline ends. The CDR3 here is CATSRDPVVASYNEQFF. The CDR3 DNA reads as TGTGCCACCAGCAGAGATCCCGTTGTAGCTTCCTACAATGAGCAGTTCTTC.

V gene TRBV29-1 combines with J gene TRBJ2-2, with TRBD1 matching 7 bases. With 1 base clipped from V and 3 bases from J, the junction kept 2 bases outside the gene matches. Germline loops: CDR1 SQVTM, CDR2 ANQGSEA. The CDR3 has 14 amino acids. Here the CDR3 reads CSVEGTGYTGELFF. Here the CDR3 DNA reads TGCAGCGTTGAAGGGACAGGCTACACCGGGGAGCTGTTTTTT.

This clonotype has just a few counts. The chain links TRBV6-2 or TRBV6-3 to TRBJ2-1, with D possibly being TRBD2 (5 bases). CDR3 size: 14 residues. From germline, CDR1 is MNHEY and CDR2 SVGEGT. V was cut by 2 bases and J by 5 bases, with 10 bases left in between. Written as DNA, the CDR3 is TGTGCCAGCAGTTACGACCTAGCAGACAATGAGCAGTTCTTC. Encoded protein: CASSYDLADNEQFF.

This clonotype was seen many times. This chain joins TRBV5-1 and TRBJ2-7, with 14 bases lining up with TRBD2. The CDR3 consists of 17 residues. The germline CDR1 and CDR2 sequences are SGHRS and YFSETQ. The trim removed 5 bases at V and 0 bases at J, leaving 7 bases unmatched. CDR3 bases: TGCGCCAGCAGATCCCGGACTAGCGGGGGGATCTCCTACGAGCAGTACTTC. Its protein product is CASRSRTSGGISYEQYF.

The table lists this clonotype with a few counts. CDR3 bases: TGTGCCAGCTTCCGGACAGGGCCGTACGAGCAGTACTTC. It yields the protein CASFRTGPYEQYF. This chain joins TRBV2 and TRBJ2-7, with TRBD1 matching 8 bases. Trimming removed 8 bases from V and 4 bases from J; junction bases left unmatched: 7. From germline, CDR1 is SNHLY and CDR2 FYNNEI. This CDR3 region has 13 residues.

This clonotype has only a few counts. The chain recombines TRBV11-2 with TRBJ1-2, with a tentative D call TRBD1 (5 bases). The CDR3 runs 15 residues. Deletions cut 4 bases from V and 3 bases from J, with 15 bases between. Looked up from germline, CDR1 is SGHAT and CDR2 is FQNNGV. The CDR3 DNA reads as TGTGCCAGCAGCTCCAACCTCAGGGTAGACTATGGCTACACCTTC. It specifies CASSSNLRVDYGYTF.

V gene TRBV11-2 combines with J gene TRBJ2-7; the match to TRBD1 covers 7 bases. V gave up 5 bases and J gave up 2 bases; unmatched junction bases: 15. The CDR3 has 17 residues. Germline values: CDR1 SGHAT, CDR2 FQNNGV. In nucleotides, the CDR3 is TGTGCCAGCAGCCTGAAGATAAGCCGGGACAGTCCCTACGAGCAGTACGTC. Translation gives CASSLKISRDSPYEQYV.

This clonotype has only a few counts. The chain links TRBV7-2 to TRBJ1-5, with TRBD1 matching over 11 bases. V trimming: 1 base; J trimming: 11 bases; junction bases outside the gene matches: 7. This CDR3 has 15 amino acids. The germline gives CDR1 SGHTA, CDR2 FQGNSA. CDR3 coding DNA: TGTGCCAGCAGCTTAGAAGGGACAGGGGGAAGGTCCCAGCATTTT. As protein: CASSLEGTGGRSQHF.

This clonotype was counted at least ten times. This sequence joins TRBV28 and TRBJ2-5; 9 bases align to TRBD1. Germline CDR1 and CDR2: MDHEN and SYDVKM. CDR3 length: 12 amino acids. J lost 4 bases, V lost 6 bases, and 0 bases had no gene match. CDR3 nucleotide sequence: TGTGCCAGCAGGACAGGGGGAGAGACCCAGTACTTC. Its protein product is CASRTGGETQYF.

This clonotype was counted a single time. This chain connects TRBV9 to TRBJ2-3; the match to TRBD1 covers 8 bases. CDR3 length equals 16 residues. Germline V gives CDR1 SGDLS, CDR2 YYNGEE. V lost 3 bases, J lost 2 bases, and 8 bases stayed unmatched. CDR3 nucleotides: TGTGCCAGCAGCGCCCCGGGACAGGTTAACACAGATACGCAGTATTTT. Its translation: CASSAPGQVNTDTQYF.

At least ten counts were recorded for this clonotype. This CDR3 is CASSYSRGTDTQYF. The CDR3 DNA follows: TGTGCCAGCAGTTACTCGAGGGGAACAGATACGCAGTATTTT. V usage is TRBV6-5 and J usage is TRBJ2-3; D possibly matches TRBD1 or TRBD2 (5 bases each). Germline CDR1 is MNHEY and CDR2 is SVGAGI. V was pared by 0 bases and J by 3 bases, with 7 bases between. The CDR3 spans 14 residues.

This chain joins TRBV5-1 and TRBJ2-6, with 7 positions matching TRBD1. The junction had 3 bases not matched to a gene; V was cut back by 2 bases and J by 1 base. The CDR3 loop spans 16 amino acids. In germline, CDR1 is SGHRS, CDR2 YFSETQ. CDR3 sequence reads: CASSLEGASGANVLTF. CDR3 DNA: TGCGCCAGCAGCTTAGAGGGGGCGTCTGGGGCCAACGTCCTGACTTTC.

The table lists this clonotype with a few counts. This rearrangement joins TRBV7-2 to TRBJ2-3; 8 bases align to TRBD2. After removal of 4 bases from V and 2 bases from J, the junction contained 8 bases not matched to a gene. The CDR3 is made up of 16 amino acids. Germline V lookup: CDR1 SGHTA, CDR2 FQGNSA. The DNA of the CDR3 is TGTGCCAGCAGCTCCCGGACTAGCCTAAACACAGATACGCAGTATTTT. Translated, it gives CASSSRTSLNTDTQYF.

This clonotype was recorded at least ten times. The V and J genes are TRBV20-1 and TRBJ2-2; 7 bases match TRBD2. CDR3 size: 15 residues. Germline lookup yields CDR1 DFQATT and CDR2 SNEGSKA (reference sequence). V lost 3 bases, J lost 4 bases, and 8 bases stayed unmatched. CDR3 loop: CSASRLARGTGELFF. The CDR3 DNA follows: TGCAGTGCTAGTCGACTAGCTCGAGGCACCGGGGAGCTGTTTTTT.

The V and J genes are TRBV11-2 and TRBJ1-1; D is possibly TRBD1 (6 bases). V gave up 5 bases and J gave up 5 bases, with 12 bases separating them. Per the germline V gene, CDR1 is SGHAT and CDR2 is FQNNGV. This CDR3 is built from 13 residues. CDR3 loop: CASSATGWTEAFF. The DNA of the CDR3 is TGTGCCAGCAGCGCCACAGGGTGGACTGAAGCTTTCTTT.

V is TRBV5-6 and J is TRBJ2-7; tentatively, D is TRBD1 (5 bases). Germline V CDR1 and CDR2: SGHDT, YYEEEE. The CDR3 sequence is 13 residues long. Trimming removed 4 bases from V and 2 bases from J, with 10 bases in between. CDR3 residues: CASSAGQTYEQYV. The CDR3 DNA is TGTGCCAGCAGCGCAGGACAAACCTACGAGCAGTACGTC.

This clonotype was seen ten or more times. This rearrangement joins TRBV4-2 to TRBJ2-2; D call uncertain. CDR1 and CDR2 (germline): LGHNA, YNFKEQ. Trimming shortened V by 3 bases and J by 3 bases, and 11 bases separated the two germline ends. The CDR3 loop spans 15 amino acids. The CDR3 spells CASSHPGRHTGELFF. In nucleotides, the CDR3 is TGTGCCAGCAGCCATCCAGGTCGTCACACCGGGGAGCTGTTTTTT.

DNA for the CDR3: TGTGCCGGAGGACAGCCCGGGGAGCTGTTTTTT. Protein: CAGGQPGELFF. V gene TRBV28 combines with J gene TRBJ2-2; tentatively, D is TRBD1 (6 bases). Trimming left V 11 bases short and J 6 bases short, with 10 bases between. Germline V gene data show CDR1 as MDHEN and CDR2 as SYDVKM. The CDR3 covers 11 residues.

There are many counts of this clonotype. The chain recombines TRBV4-3 with TRBJ2-3, with D perhaps assigned TRBD1 or TRBD2 (5 bases each). The V end was cut by 0 bases, the J end by 4 bases, with 17 bases between. The CDR3 runs to 17 residues. CDR1 and CDR2 (germline): LGHNA, YSLEER. The DNA of the CDR3 is TGCGCCAGCAGCCAAGAGGTCGGGACCTCAGGCGCAGATACGCAGTATTTT. Encoded protein: CASSQEVGTSGADTQYF.

V is TRBV29-1 and J is TRBJ2-1, with D possibly being TRBD1 (6 bases). CDR3 size: 12 residues. Deletions cut 3 bases from V and 6 bases from J, with 9 bases between. Germline V gene lookup returns CDR1 SQVTM and CDR2 ANQGSEA. CDR3 coding DNA: TGCAGCGTTGAGCTAGGGGGCAATGAGCAGTTCTTC. Translating gives CSVELGGNEQFF.

The chain employs TRBV4-3 and TRBJ1-1; D call uncertain. Trimming pared 1 base from V and 3 bases from J, leaving 12 bases between. Germline CDR1 is LGHNA and CDR2 is YSLEER. The CDR3 loop spans 15 amino acids. The CDR3: CASSQVAGMYTEAFF. DNA of the CDR3: TGCGCCAGCAGCCAAGTAGCTGGGATGTACACTGAAGCTTTCTTT.

The sample holds a few counts of this clonotype. V usage is TRBV10-3 and J usage is TRBJ2-3, with 8 bases lining up with TRBD2. This CDR3 contains 16 residues. CDR1 and CDR2 from the germline V gene are ENHRY and SYGVKD. V shed 4 bases, J shed 2 bases, and the junction held 8 bases outside the gene matches. This CDR3 is CAISGLAGRSTDTQYF. CDR3 coding DNA: TGTGCCATCAGTGGGTTAGCGGGGAGATCCACAGATACGCAGTATTTT.

This clonotype was counted many times. The chain couples TRBV9 to TRBJ2-5, with 9 bases lining up with TRBD1. Germline CDR1 and CDR2: SGDLS and YYNGEE. J lost 4 bases, V lost 4 bases, and 11 bases had no gene match. The CDR3 totals 16 residues. The CDR3 spells CASSPRDRAPGETQYF. The CDR3 region has the DNA TGTGCCAGCAGCCCAAGGGACAGGGCACCGGGAGAGACCCAGTACTTC. The full variable domain, its missing parts supplied by reference TRBV9 and TRBJ2-5, is DSGVTQTPKHLITATGQRVTLRCSPRSGDLSVYWYQQSLDQGLQFLIQYYNGEERAKGNILERFSAQQFPDLHSELNLSSLELGDSALYFCASSPRDRAPGETQYFGPGTRLLVL.

This clonotype has a handful of counts. The chain uses TRBV24-1 and TRBJ2-3, with 10 bases that match TRBD2. Germline trimming cut 4 bases from V and 2 bases from J; bases unmatched to any gene: 5. The CDR3 consists of 16 residues. Germline assignment: CDR1 KGHDR and CDR2 SFDVKD. For the CDR3, the DNA is TGTGCCACCAGTGACTCTACTAGCGGGACCACAGATACGCAGTATTTT. It codes for CATSDSTSGTTDTQYF.

The CDR3 DNA is TGCGCCAGCAGCCAAGAGAAGAGTGGGGCCAACGTCCTGACTTTC. Amino acid sequence: CASSQEKSGANVLTF. The chain employs TRBV4-3 and TRBJ2-6, with D unresolved. Germline CDR1 and CDR2: LGHNA and YSLEER. V was cut by 0 bases and J by 3 bases, with 6 bases left in between. There are 15 residues in the CDR3.

This clonotype was observed a few times. Here the CDR3 reads CASRPDRSSTEAFF. The CDR3 DNA reads as TGTGCCAGCAGGCCGGACAGGTCGAGCACTGAAGCTTTCTTT. The gene calls are TRBV7-3 and TRBJ1-1, with TRBD1 matching over 7 bases. The CDR3 runs to 14 residues. Unmatched junction bases numbered 8, after V lost 6 bases and J lost 4 bases. Per the germline V gene, CDR1 is SGHTA and CDR2 is FQGTGA.

Only a few counts were recorded for this clonotype. The V and J genes are TRBV6-2 or TRBV6-3 and TRBJ1-5; the D gene is possibly TRBD1 (5 bases). Trimming removed 8 bases from V and 0 bases from J, with 8 bases in between. Looked up from germline, CDR1 is MNHEY and CDR2 is SVGEGT. This CDR3 is 13 amino acids long. The CDR3 sequence is CASRGDSNQPQHF. CDR3 DNA sequence: TGTGCCAGCCGGGGGGATAGCAATCAGCCCCAGCATTTT.

The rearrangement links TRBV4-1 to TRBJ2-2, with TRBD2 identical over 11 bases. Per the germline V gene, CDR1 is MGHRA and CDR2 is YSYEKL. CDR3 size: 15 residues. V lost 3 bases, J lost 4 bases, and 1 base stayed unmatched. The CDR3 DNA follows: TGCGCCAGCAGCCATAGCGGGGGGGTCACCGGGGAGCTGTTTTTT. It yields the protein CASSHSGGVTGELFF.

The chain employs TRBV6-2 or TRBV6-3 and TRBJ2-7, with 8 bases fitting TRBD1. From germline, CDR1 is MNHEY and CDR2 SVGEGT. This CDR3 is 15 amino acids long. The ends lost 0 bases at V and 6 bases at J; junction bases unmatched: 7. The DNA for the CDR3 is TGTGCCAGCAGTTACTCGGCAGGGGGCCGGCTCGAGCAGTACTTC. This gives the protein CASSYSAGGRLEQYF.